The 26 T cell receptor beta chains below all came from one sample that was sequenced in a study of blood T cell repertoires in COVID-19. The data were produced by immunoSEQ multiplex PCR, yet TCRdb's version contains in-frame clones alone and is incomplete. The repertoire includes approximately 35,000 clones, 84% of them detected once, and roughly 15% sits in the top ten. Input material: peripheral blood. The receptors here all came from a human donor in a cohort sampled during active COVID-19.

This chain joins TRBV4-3 and TRBJ1-1, with 7 bases that match TRBD1. The CDR3 is 18 residues long. CDR1 and CDR2 from the germline V gene are LGHNA and YSLEER. V shed 8 bases, J shed 0 bases, and the junction held 18 bases outside the gene matches. For the CDR3, the DNA is TGCGCCAGCTCCACGGGACGGCTAGAAGGGGGCATGAACACTGAAGCTTTCTTT. It translates to CASSTGRLEGGMNTEAFF.

This clone was seen a handful of times. The chain carries TRBV7-3 and TRBJ2-2, with a weak D call TRBD2 (6 bases). V gave up 5 bases and J gave up 4 bases, with 11 bases separating them. Germline loops: CDR1 SGHTA, CDR2 FQGTGA. CDR3 length equals 14 residues. The CDR3 bases are TGTGCCAGCAGCCCCGGGACTGTCACCGGGGAGCTGTTTTTT. This codes for CASSPGTVTGELFF.

This clone is categorized as medium-sized (0.01 to 0.1%). One end of the junction varies from germline; a read error may be responsible. CDR3 sequence: CASSQDRGTGAFF. CDR3 nucleotide sequence: TGTGCCAGCAGCCAAGACCGGGGGACTGGAGCTTTCTTT. The chain links TRBV4-2 to TRBJ1-1; D is possibly TRBD1 (5 bases). The CDR3 spans 13 residues. The V gene's germline CDR1 is LGHNA and CDR2 YNFKEQ.

This sequence joins TRBV28 and TRBJ2-7, with 8 bases aligning to TRBD2. The V gene's germline CDR1 is MDHEN and CDR2 SYDVKM. V dropped 3 bases and J dropped 0; count of bases not matched to a gene: 7. CDR3 length: 16 amino acids. As DNA, the CDR3 is TGTGCCAGCAGTTTCCTTCTAGCGGGTCTCTCCTACGAGCAGTACTTC. Translation: CASSFLLAGLSYEQYF.

The chain links TRBV6-4 to TRBJ2-2; 8 positions agree with TRBD2. The junction had 1 base not matched to a gene; V was cut back by 5 bases and J by 5 bases. The CDR3 has 13 residues. Per the germline V gene, CDR1 is MRHNA and CDR2 is SNTAGT. The CDR3 is CASSKRGTGELFF. The CDR3 DNA follows: TGTGCCAGCAGTAAGCGGGGGACCGGGGAGCTGTTTTTT.

This chain joins TRBV10-3 and TRBJ1-2; TRBD1 matches 7 bases. CDR3 length: 14 amino acids. Germline CDR1 and CDR2: ENHRY and SYGVKD. The trim removed 9 bases at V and 5 bases at J, leaving 12 bases unmatched. The CDR3 loop is CAIKALTGNYGYTF. As DNA, the CDR3 is TGTGCCATTAAAGCGCTGACAGGGAATTATGGCTACACCTTC.

The chain couples TRBV11-1 to TRBJ1-5; 10 bases line up with TRBD1. With 5 bases clipped from V and 3 bases from J, the junction kept 4 bases outside the gene matches. CDR3 length: 15 amino acids. Germline V gene sequence: CDR1 SGHAT, CDR2 FQDESV (reference sequence). The CDR3 loop is CASSPGTGVNQPQHF. The CDR3 DNA follows: TGTGCCAGCAGCCCCGGGACAGGGGTCAATCAGCCCCAGCATTTT.

V gene TRBV28 combines with J gene TRBJ2-3, with D possibly being TRBD1 (7 bases). Germline CDR1 reads MDHEN; CDR2 reads SYDVKM. The ends were cut back, 5 bases at V and 2 bases at J, with 17 bases in the middle. The CDR3 length is 16 residues. The CDR3 reads CASSAYRGGDTDTQYF. CDR3 nucleotides: TGTGCCAGCAGTGCCTACAGGGGCGGGGACACAGATACGCAGTATTTT.

V is TRBV27 and J is TRBJ2-1, with D maybe TRBD2 (5 bases). The CDR3 is 15 residues long. Germline CDR1 reads MNHEY; CDR2 reads SMNVEV (reference sequence). V was trimmed by 4 bases and J by 8 bases, leaving 18 bases between them. The CDR3 loop reads CASSSPTLGRDEQFF. CDR3 nucleotides: TGTGCCAGCAGTTCGCCCACCTTAGGGCGGGATGAGCAGTTCTTC.

The rearrangement uses TRBV30 and TRBJ1-1; TRBD1 agrees at 8 bases. CDR1 and CDR2 from the germline V gene are GTSNPN and SVGIG (reference sequence). This CDR3 has 13 amino acids. Unmatched junction bases numbered 0, after V lost 0 bases and J lost 3 bases. The CDR3 nucleotides read TGTGCCTGGAGTGTACAGGGGGACACTGAAGCTTTCTTT. Translated: CAWSVQGDTEAFF.

This rearrangement joins TRBV6-5 to TRBJ2-1; 7 bases map to TRBD1. The CDR3 consists of 13 residues. Germline lookup yields CDR1 MNHEY and CDR2 SVGAGI. The V gene end was trimmed by 7 bases and the J gene end by 0 bases; junction bases not matched to a gene: 0. The CDR3: CASTGGSYNEQFF. In DNA, the CDR3 is TGTGCCAGCACAGGGGGCTCCTACAATGAGCAGTTCTTC.

The V gene is TRBV19, the J gene TRBJ2-1; D ambiguous. Germline V CDR1 and CDR2: LNHDA, SQIVND (reference sequence). Trimming shortened V by 1 base and J by 0 bases, and 10 bases separated the two germline ends. The CDR3 is 16 residues long. For the CDR3, the DNA is TGTGCCAGTAGTATAGCCCCGCCAGGCTCCTACAATGAGCAGTTCTTC. Translation: CASSIAPPGSYNEQFF.

This chain links TRBV2 with TRBJ1-3; D is unresolved. CDR3 length equals 16 residues. V gave up 7 bases and J gave up 2 bases, with 18 bases separating them. In germline, CDR1 is SNHLY, CDR2 FYNNEI. The CDR3 DNA reads TGTGCCAGCAACCCCTCTAACCTTCTGGCTGGAAACACCATATATTTT. This sequence encodes CASNPSNLLAGNTIYF.

The chain links TRBV28 to TRBJ2-7; 8 positions agree with TRBD2. This CDR3 has 16 amino acids. Germline V gene lookup returns CDR1 MDHEN and CDR2 SYDVKM. V shed 4 bases, J shed 1 base, and the junction held 9 bases outside the gene matches. The CDR3 DNA follows: TGTGCCAGCAGTTCCCCCCAGGCGGGGGGTTCCTACGAGCAGTACTTC. Translated, it gives CASSSPQAGGSYEQYF.

CDR3 loop: CASSLASQGYEQYF. CDR3 nucleotides: TGTGCCAGCAGCTTAGCCTCGCAGGGGTACGAGCAGTACTTC. The chain couples TRBV11-3 to TRBJ2-7; the D gene is possibly TRBD1 (6 bases). This CDR3 comprises 14 residues. Germline V gene sequence: CDR1 SGHNT, CDR2 YENEEA. The V and J ends lost 1 base and 4 bases respectively, with 11 bases between them. The whole variable domain, remainder taken from reference TRBV11-3 and TRBJ2-7, is EAGVVQSPRYKIIEKKQPVAFWCNPISGHNTLYWYLQNLGQGPELLIRYENEEAVDDSQLPKDRFSAERLKGVDSTLKIQPAELGDSAVYLCASSLASQGYEQYFGPGTRLTVT.

This clone was seen just once. The chain employs TRBV28 and TRBJ2-7; D is unclear. The CDR3 extends over 14 amino acids. Germline CDR1 and CDR2: MDHEN and SYDVKM. The V and J ends lost 2 bases and 6 bases respectively, with 14 bases between them. CDR3 in DNA: TGTGCCAGCAGTTTAAGCCAGGCAACATCCGAGCAGTACTTC. Protein: CASSLSQATSEQYF. Complete variable domain (other parts from reference TRBV28 and TRBJ2-7): DVKVTQSSRYLVKRTGEKVFLECVQDMDHENMFWYRQDPGLGLRLIYFSYDVKMKEKGDIPEGYSVSREKKERFSLILESASTNQTSMYLCASSLSQATSEQYFGPGTRLTVT.

The chain joins TRBV6-5 to TRBJ1-5; D perhaps matches TRBD1 (5 bases). The germline V gene has CDR1 MNHEY and CDR2 SVGAGI. V lost 4 bases, J lost 5 bases, and 12 bases lay in between. The CDR3 totals 14 residues. The CDR3 nucleotides are TGTGCCAGCAGTTTAACAGGTAGAGATCAGCCCCAGCATTTT. It is translated as CASSLTGRDQPQHF.

V gene TRBV11-2 combines with J gene TRBJ1-1, with 9 bases identical to TRBD1. The CDR3 sequence is 15 residues long. J lost 5 bases, V lost 0 bases, and 4 bases had no gene match. Germline lookup yields CDR1 SGHAT and CDR2 FQNNGV. This CDR3 is CASSLEGTGFTEAFF. Written as DNA, the CDR3 is TGTGCCAGCAGCTTAGAAGGGACAGGGTTTACTGAAGCTTTCTTT. The full variable domain, with the rest looked up from reference TRBV11-2 and TRBJ1-1, is EAGVAQSPRYKIIEKRQSVAFWCNPISGHATLYWYQQILGQGPKLLIQFQNNGVVDDSQLPKDRFSAERLKGVDSTLKIQPAKLEDSAVYLCASSLEGTGFTEAFFGQGTRLTVV.

CDR3 coding DNA: TGCAGCGTTGAAATAACAGATACGCAGTATTTT. Translating gives CSVEITDTQYF. The chain employs TRBV29-1 and TRBJ2-3, with no clear D. This CDR3 is built from 11 residues. CDR1 is SQVTM, CDR2 ANQGSEA, per germline. V lost 2 bases and J lost 3, with 3 bases in between.

V usage is TRBV7-9 and J usage is TRBJ2-5; 13 bases fit TRBD2. CDR3 length: 15 residues. Germline trimming cut 7 bases from V and 3 bases from J; bases unmatched to any gene: 5. Germline CDR1 and CDR2: SEHNR and FQNEAQ (reference sequence). CDR3 region: CASIPLAGGKETQYF. Written as DNA, the CDR3 is TGTGCCAGCATACCACTAGCGGGGGGGAAAGAGACCCAGTACTTC.

CDR3 in amino acids: CASRGQGALQPQHF. As DNA, the CDR3 is TGCGCCAGCAGGGGACAGGGGGCTCTCCAGCCCCAGCATTTT. The chain links TRBV10-2 to TRBJ1-5; the match to TRBD1 covers 12 bases. CDR1 and CDR2 from the germline V gene are WSHSY and SAAADI. The CDR3 consists of 14 residues. V shed 6 bases, J shed 7 bases, and the junction held 4 bases outside the gene matches.

This clone occurred once. The CDR3 loop is CSVVRGSQETQYF. The CDR3 bases are TGCAGCGTTGTCCGCGGCAGCCAGGAGACCCAGTACTTC. The chain couples TRBV29-1 to TRBJ2-5; D is unclear. Per the germline V gene, CDR1 is SQVTM and CDR2 is ANQGSEA. CDR3 length equals 13 residues. Deletions cut 4 bases from V and 5 bases from J, with 14 bases between.

This clone was detected a few times. The chain combines TRBV9 with TRBJ2-3; D gene ambiguous. The ends were cut back, 0 bases at V and 4 bases at J, with 12 bases in the middle. The CDR3 length is 15 residues. Germline CDR1 is SGDLS and CDR2 is YYNGEE. CDR3 loop: CASSVVGSFPDTQYF. For the CDR3, the DNA is TGTGCCAGCAGCGTAGTGGGTAGCTTCCCAGATACGCAGTATTTT.

The chain joins TRBV11-3 to TRBJ2-2, with a possible D match to TRBD1 (5 bases). Germline V gene data show CDR1 as SGHNT and CDR2 as YENEEA. The CDR3 is 15 residues long. Deletions cut 4 bases from V and 3 bases from J, with 12 bases between. CDR3 protein: CASSSPGRDTGELFF. As DNA, the CDR3 is TGTGCCAGCAGCTCCCCCGGCAGGGACACCGGGGAGCTGTTTTTT.

V gene TRBV5-1 combines with J gene TRBJ1-5, with 9 bases aligning to TRBD1. CDR3 length: 15 amino acids. V trimming: 4 bases; J trimming: 10 bases; junction bases outside the gene matches: 12. CDR1 and CDR2 (germline): SGHRS, YFSETQ. The CDR3 reads CASSAGDRANSPQHF. The CDR3 region has the DNA TGCGCCAGCAGCGCGGGGGACAGGGCTAATTCTCCCCAGCATTTT. Supplemented by reference TRBV5-1 and TRBJ1-5, the full variable domain reads KAGVTQTPRYLIKTRGQQVTLSCSPISGHRSVSWYQQTPGQGLQFLFEYFSETQRNKGNFPGRFSGRQFSNSRSEMNVSTLELGDSALYLCASSAGDRANSPQHFGDGTRLSIL.

The chain couples TRBV6-5 to TRBJ1-6, with D possibly TRBD1 on 6 matching bases. The CDR3 covers 15 residues. Germline V CDR1 and CDR2: MNHEY, SVGAGI. V was pared by 6 bases and J by 4 bases, with 13 bases between. CDR3 coding DNA: TGTGCCAGCAGAAGAGACAGGTCGTATAATTCACCCCTCCACTTT. This translates into CASRRDRSYNSPLHF.